The 8 T cell receptor beta chains reported below all come from one sample, sequenced in a study of glioma-infiltrating T cells after dendritic cell vaccination. Measured with immunoSEQ multiplex PCR; TCRdb has only the in-frame clones, and not every one. The table records 80,000 to 95,000 clones, approximately 81% of them present only once. The material was blood, obtained before dendritic cell vaccination. Every receptor here comes from a human donor with glioblastoma.

The chain recombines TRBV2 with TRBJ1-2; 8 bases are a match to TRBD1. Germline CDR1 is SNHLY and CDR2 is FYNNEI. V lost 4 bases to trimming and J lost 4 bases; unmatched junction nucleotides: 8. The CDR3 length is 15 residues. CDR3 in DNA: TGTGCCAGCAGTGTAGCGACAGGGGATATCTATGGCTACACCTTC. Its protein is CASSVATGDIYGYTF.

This clone appeared once. The J gene is TRBJ2-5, the V gene TRBV7-2, with TRBD2 matching 7 bases. The CDR3 runs to 14 residues. J was trimmed by 1 base and V by 1 base; bases with no gene match: 0. Germline V CDR1 and CDR2: SGHTA, FQGNSA. The CDR3 sequence: CASSLGLAQETQYF. The CDR3 coding sequence is TGTGCCAGCAGCTTAGGACTAGCCCAAGAGACCCAGTACTTC.

The J gene is TRBJ2-5, the V gene TRBV14; possibly TRBD1 for D (5 bases). Germline V gene lookup returns CDR1 SGHDN and CDR2 FVKESK. The CDR3 is made up of 18 amino acids. The V end was cut by 1 base, the J end by 5 bases, with 23 bases between. This CDR3 is CASSQGLLRTRNYETQYF. The CDR3 coding sequence is TGTGCCAGCAGCCAAGGGTTGCTCAGGACAAGGAATTATGAGACCCAGTACTTC. Based on the CDR3 plus reference TRBV14 and TRBJ2-5, the full variable domain is EAGVTQFPSHSVIEKGQTVTLRCDPISGHDNLYWYRRVMGKEIKFLLHFVKESKQDESGMPNNRFLAERTGGTYSTLKVQPAELEDSGVYFCASSQGLLRTRNYETQYFGPGTRLLVL.

The rearrangement links TRBV18 to TRBJ2-1; a possible D gene is TRBD2 (6 bases). Germline CDR1 and CDR2: KGHSH and LQKENI. Deletions cut 1 base from V and 7 bases from J, with 14 bases between. This CDR3 comprises 15 residues. CDR3: CASSPRSGEVNEQFF. The DNA of the CDR3 is TGTGCCAGCTCACCACGGTCGGGAGAAGTAAATGAGCAGTTCTTC.

The chain joins TRBV18 to TRBJ2-7, with D unresolved. The ends were cut back, 3 bases at V and 5 bases at J, with 14 bases in the middle. The germline gives CDR1 KGHSH, CDR2 LQKENI. This CDR3 has 14 residues. In DNA, the CDR3 is TGTGCCAGCTCACCGAGGCCCCCGGCCGACGAGCAGTACTTC. Translated: CASSPRPPADEQYF. The full variable domain, its missing parts supplied by reference TRBV18 and TRBJ2-7, is NAGVMQNPRHLVRRRGQEARLRCSPMKGHSHVYWYRQLPEEGLKFMVYLQKENIIDESGMPKERFSAEFPKEGPSILRIQQVVRGDSAAYFCASSPRPPADEQYFGPGTRLTVT.

The chain uses TRBV10-1 and TRBJ2-5; D is uncertain. The J call may be incorrect, as the DNA end agrees better with TRBJ2-7. Germline assignment: CDR1 WNHNN and CDR2 SYGVQD (reference sequence). This CDR3 region has 13 residues. CDR3 bases: TGCGCCAGCAGTGACGAGCTACTCTACGAGCAGTACTTC. Translating gives CASSDELLYEQYF.

Here the CDR3 DNA reads TGTGCCAGCAGTGAAGCCGGGGACTACGAGCAGTACTTC. It is translated as CASSEAGDYEQYF. The chain combines TRBV6-1 with TRBJ2-7; tentatively, D is TRBD2 (5 bases). The CDR3 extends over 13 amino acids. The germline gives CDR1 MNHNS, CDR2 SASEGT. The V end was cut by 0 bases, the J end by 3 bases, with 6 bases between.

The V call is TRBV5-6, the J call TRBJ2-7, with D perhaps matching TRBD1 (6 bases). The CDR3 covers 16 residues. Deletions cut 4 bases from V and 2 bases from J, with 19 bases between. Germline CDR1 is SGHDT and CDR2 is YYEEEE. CDR3 region: CASSLIRGQLPYEQYF. The CDR3 DNA sequence: TGTGCCAGCAGCCTTATTAGAGGACAGCTCCCCTACGAGCAGTACTTC.